This T cell receptor (beta chain) was found in a study of early T cells in non-severe SARS-CoV-2 infection. Looking at the study overall: Bulk RNA isolated from unsorted whole blood underwent sequencing; chains were not paired. Overall study results and limits: A preference for anti-spike CD8 responses marked VDJdb matching, which missed private and CD4 specificities.

J lost 0 bases, V lost 2 bases, and 10 bases had no gene match. The CDR3 covers 18 residues. Germline V CDR1 and CDR2: MNHEY, SVGEGT. The library protocol tagged individual cDNA molecules with unique molecular identifiers. TCRdb redid the calling of the 5' RACE reads with MiXCR, one entry per CDR3 protein. The data show about 66,000 distinct CDR3 sequences, roughly 9% seen once. With regard to this clonotype: The antigen is not known.

This clonotype originated in an adult who was a healthcare worker with PCR-confirmed SARS-CoV-2 infection or an uninfected control (not recorded which). V and J are TRBV6-2 or TRBV6-3 and TRBJ2-3, with 8 positions matching TRBD2. Sequenced material: whole blood. The CDR3 is CASSYPLREGRSTDTQYF. The DNA for the CDR3 is TGTGCCAGCAGTTACCCCCTCCGGGAGGGCCGTAGCACAGATACGCAGTATTTT.